The 24 T cell receptor beta chains in this list originate from one sample, sequenced in a study of blood T cell repertoires in COVID-19. Sequencing used immunoSEQ multiplex PCR; TCRdb keeps in-frame clones, though not all of them. The table includes fewer than 350,000 clones, roughly 91% detected once. The sample taken for sequencing was PBMCs or T cells enriched from blood (not recorded which). These receptors all come from an older woman in a cohort exposed to, infected with or recovered from COVID-19 (not recorded which).

V is TRBV28 and J is TRBJ1-1; 7 nucleotides match TRBD1. Trimming took 5 bases from V and 4 from J; bases not matched to a gene: 4. This CDR3 has 13 amino acids. Germline CDR1 reads MDHEN; CDR2 reads SYDVKM. In DNA form, the CDR3 reads TGTGCCAGCAGTGACAGGGTAGTCACTGAAGCTTTCTTT. Protein sequence: CASSDRVVTEAFF.

The gene calls are TRBV10-3 and TRBJ2-7; 8 bases map to TRBD2. Germline CDR1 reads ENHRY; CDR2 reads SYGVKD. The J segment lost 2 bases and the V segment lost 7 bases, leaving 10 bases of the junction unmatched. The CDR3 has 15 residues. The CDR3 is CAIMDSQRGTYEQYF. CDR3 bases: TGTGCCATCATGGATTCCCAGCGGGGGACCTACGAGCAGTACTTC.

The genes are TRBV25-1 and TRBJ1-3; no clear D gene. CDR1 is MGHDK, CDR2 SYGVNS, per germline. The CDR3 is 15 amino acids. Trimming took off 1 base at V and 7 bases at J, with 14 bases between the two ends. CDR3 DNA: TGTGCCAGCAGTGAATCGAGGACGGGAAGCAACACCATATATTTT. This gives the protein CASSESRTGSNTIYF.

This clone occurred once. This chain uses TRBV18 with TRBJ2-2, with TRBD1 as a possible D gene (5 bases). V lost 6 bases and J 6 bases, leaving 17 bases between the germline ends. This CDR3 spans 15 amino acids. Germline values: CDR1 KGHSH, CDR2 LQKENI. In DNA form, the CDR3 reads TGTGCCAGCTCTTTCAGGACATTAAAAGCCGGGGAGCTGTTTTTT. Protein sequence: CASSFRTLKAGELFF.

The chain links TRBV2 to TRBJ1-1; 8 nucleotides line up with TRBD1. Germline CDR1 is SNHLY and CDR2 is FYNNEI. The CDR3 extends over 14 amino acids. Trimming at V came to 3 bases and at J to 5 bases, leaving 5 bases not matched to a gene. CDR3 bases: TGTGCCAGCAGTGAGGACAGGGTGAGAACTGAAGCTTTCTTT. Amino acids: CASSEDRVRTEAFF.

Here the CDR3 reads CASSQGSTGSRAETQYF. The DNA for the CDR3 is TGCGCCAGCAGCCAAGGATCCACAGGGTCTCGAGCGGAGACCCAGTACTTC. V and J are TRBV4-1 and TRBJ2-5; tentatively, D is TRBD1 (6 bases). This CDR3 is 17 amino acids long. Trimming left V 1 base short and J 5 bases short, with 20 bases between. Germline V lookup: CDR1 MGHRA, CDR2 YSYEKL.

The sample holds a few counts of this clone. The chain employs TRBV30 and TRBJ1-2; 7 nucleotides align to TRBD1. This CDR3 is built from 15 residues. Germline V CDR1 and CDR2: GTSNPN, SVGIG (reference sequence). J was trimmed by 8 bases and V by 1 base; bases with no gene match: 13. CDR3 in amino acids: CAWSDTLTGAGGYTF. The CDR3 DNA reads TGTGCCTGGAGTGATACCCTAACAGGGGCAGGAGGCTACACCTTC.

V is TRBV7-9 and J is TRBJ2-7; no firm D call. This CDR3 spans 11 amino acids. The germline V gene has CDR1 SEHNR and CDR2 FQNEAQ (reference sequence). V shed 0 bases and J shed 6 bases, with 3 bases lying between them. The CDR3 nucleotides read TGTGCCAGCAGCTTAGCGGCCGAGCAGTACTTC. The encoded protein is CASSLAAEQYF.

This clone was observed a single time. Other DNA sequences in the same sample also yield this CDR3. The chain carries TRBV9 and TRBJ2-1, with 11 bases that match TRBD2. Germline assignment: CDR1 SGDLS and CDR2 YYNGEE. V was pared by 3 bases and J by 4 bases, with 3 bases of the junction left unmatched. This CDR3 comprises 15 residues. CDR3 sequence: CASSAGTSGYNEQFF. The CDR3, as DNA: TGTGCCAGCAGCGCCGGGACTAGCGGATACAATGAGCAGTTCTTC. Looking up the rest from reference TRBV9 and TRBJ2-1 gives the full variable domain: DSGVTQTPKHLITATGQRVTLRCSPRSGDLSVYWYQQSLDQGLQFLIQYYNGEERAKGNILERFSAQQFPDLHSELNLSSLELGDSALYFCASSAGTSGYNEQFFGPGTRLTVL.

V and J are TRBV6-5 and TRBJ1-6; D remains unclear. Between the trimmed V and J ends, which lost 7 bases and 10 bases, there was a span of 17 bases. CDR1 MNHEY and CDR2 SVGAGI come from the germline V gene. The CDR3 runs 14 residues. The CDR3 reads CASTSGYGNSPLHF. CDR3 bases: TGTGCCAGCACCTCAGGTTATGGTAACTCACCCCTCCACTTT.

This clone was found once. The chain employs TRBV19 and TRBJ2-7, with TRBD2 matching 9 bases. The J segment lost 1 base and the V segment lost 3 bases, leaving 4 bases of the junction unmatched. This CDR3 contains 15 residues. Germline loops: CDR1 LNHDA, CDR2 SQIVND (reference sequence). The CDR3 DNA is TGTGCCAGTAGTATTATAGCGGGAGTTTCCTACGAGCAGTACTTC. Amino acid sequence: CASSIIAGVSYEQYF.

J is TRBJ1-1 and V is TRBV5-1; D is possibly TRBD1 (5 bases). The CDR3 has 15 amino acids. Germline-derived CDR1 and CDR2 are SGHRS and YFSETQ. V dropped 6 bases and J dropped 2 bases, with 17 bases sitting between them. CDR3 sequence reads: CASTRQQRANTEAFF. CDR3 coding DNA: TGCGCCAGCACCCGACAGCAGCGAGCAAACACTGAAGCTTTCTTT.

The V gene is TRBV2, the J gene TRBJ2-5; tentatively, D is TRBD1 (6 bases). This CDR3 has 13 residues. CDR1 and CDR2 (germline): SNHLY, FYNNEI. Trimming took 5 bases from V and 5 from J, leaving 12 bases between them. The CDR3 DNA sequence: TGTGCCAGCAGTTCTCAGGGGCTGGAGACCCAGTACTTC. Its protein product is CASSSQGLETQYF.

This clone occurred once. The V call is TRBV29-1, the J call TRBJ2-5; TRBD1 aligns across 9 bases. CDR3 length: 13 amino acids. Germline V gene sequence: CDR1 SQVTM, CDR2 ANQGSEA. J lost 5 bases, V lost 7 bases, and 8 bases had no gene match. The CDR3 here is CSAGTGRAETQYF. DNA for the CDR3: TGCAGCGCTGGGACAGGGCGTGCGGAGACCCAGTACTTC.

The genes are TRBV2 and TRBJ2-6; 7 positions match TRBD1. V lost 4 bases and J lost 4; bases outside the gene matches: 7. There are 16 residues in the CDR3. Germline CDR1 is SNHLY and CDR2 is FYNNEI. DNA of the CDR3: TGTGCCAGCAGTGGAGACAGGGTGGTCGGGGCCAACGTCCTGACTTTC. Translating gives CASSGDRVVGANVLTF. Based on the CDR3 plus reference TRBV2 and TRBJ2-6, the full variable domain is EPEVTQTPSHQVTQMGQEVILRCVPISNHLYFYWYRQILGQKVEFLVSFYNNEISEKSEIFDDQFSVERPDGSNFTLKIRSTKLEDSAMYFCASSGDRVVGANVLTFGAGSRLTVL.

J is TRBJ2-7 and V is TRBV5-1; tentative D call: TRBD2 (5 bases). The germline V and J ends were trimmed by 0 bases and 2 bases, with 12 bases remaining between them. Germline-derived CDR1 and CDR2 are SGHRS and YFSETQ. The length of the CDR3 is 15 residues. CDR3 amino acids: CASSLESSTTYEQYF. In DNA form, the CDR3 reads TGCGCCAGCAGCTTGGAGTCTAGCACCACCTACGAGCAGTACTTC.

The chain has TRBV10-2 and TRBJ2-7; a possible D gene is TRBD1 (5 bases). CDR3 length: 12 amino acids. Deletions cut 4 bases from V and 6 bases from J, with 10 bases between. Germline-derived CDR1 and CDR2 are WSHSY and SAAADI. In DNA form, the CDR3 reads TGCGCCAGCAGTGCAGGGTTTAGCGAGCAGTACTTC. Residues: CASSAGFSEQYF.

The chain carries TRBV7-3 and TRBJ2-7; TRBD1 matches 9 bases. With V trimmed by 2 bases and J by 5 bases, 7 bases remained unmatched. There are 15 residues in the CDR3. Germline V gene data show CDR1 as SGHTA and CDR2 as FQGTGA. CDR3 amino acids: CASSLGLGQGHEQYF. The CDR3 DNA sequence: TGTGCCAGCAGCTTAGGGTTAGGACAGGGGCACGAGCAGTACTTC.

The rearrangement uses TRBV6-5 and TRBJ2-2; maybe TRBD1 (5 bases). This CDR3 comprises 15 residues. CDR1 and CDR2 from the germline V gene are MNHEY and SVGAGI. With 2 bases removed from V and 6 bases from J, the gap between germline ends came to 13 bases. CDR3 bases: TGTGCCAGCAGTTACGGCAGGAAAGGGGCCGGGGAGCTGTTTTTT. It codes for CASSYGRKGAGELFF.

The chain carries TRBV18 and TRBJ2-5; D remains unclear. The V gene's germline CDR1 is KGHSH and CDR2 LQKENI. V was pared by 1 base and J by 4 bases, with 7 bases between. The CDR3 extends over 13 amino acids. Here the CDR3 DNA reads TGTGCCAGCTCACCACAATCCATAGAGACCCAGTACTTC. Amino acids: CASSPQSIETQYF. Drawing the rest from reference TRBV18 and TRBJ2-5, the complete variable domain is NAGVMQNPRHLVRRRGQEARLRCSPMKGHSHVYWYRQLPEEGLKFMVYLQKENIIDESGMPKERFSAEFPKEGPSILRIQQVVRGDSAAYFCASSPQSIETQYFGPGTRLLVL.

As regards this clone: Other DNA sequences in the sample encode the same CDR3. This chain connects TRBV7-9 to TRBJ2-7, with a possible D match to TRBD1 (5 bases). The CDR3 has 13 amino acids. V dropped 5 bases and J dropped 1 base, with 9 bases sitting between them. Germline loops: CDR1 SEHNR, CDR2 FQNEAQ (reference sequence). The CDR3 region is CASSASGSYEQYF. CDR3 DNA sequence: TGTGCCAGCAGCGCCTCAGGGTCCTACGAGCAGTACTTC.

J is TRBJ2-7 and V is TRBV18; possible D gene TRBD2, 6 bases. Trimming took 4 bases from V and 0 from J, leaving 19 bases between them. The CDR3 is 17 amino acids. Germline CDR1 is KGHSH and CDR2 is LQKENI. The CDR3 protein is CASSRRARDSISYEQYF. The CDR3 region has the DNA TGTGCCAGCTCACGCCGGGCCAGGGACTCTATCTCCTACGAGCAGTACTTC.

The chain recombines TRBV28 with TRBJ1-5; the D gene is possibly TRBD1 (5 bases). Looked up from germline, CDR1 is MDHEN and CDR2 is SYDVKM. V was clipped by 6 bases and J by 4 bases, with 16 bases between them. This CDR3 has 15 residues. The CDR3 DNA reads as TGTGCCAGCAGACGCAGGGATCGGGTGAATCAGCCCCAGCATTTT. As protein: CASRRRDRVNQPQHF.

Here the CDR3 reads CASSPVQRNEQFF. In DNA form, the CDR3 reads TGTGCCAGCAGCCCAGTTCAGAGGAATGAGCAGTTCTTC. This chain uses TRBV11-1 with TRBJ2-1; no clear D gene. Deletions cut 5 bases from V and 7 bases from J, with 12 bases between. The CDR3 covers 13 residues. Looked up from germline, CDR1 is SGHAT and CDR2 is FQDESV (reference sequence). Full variable domain (missing parts from reference TRBV11-1 and TRBJ2-1): EAEVAQSPRYKITEKSQAVAFWCDPISGHATLYWYRQILGQGPELLVQFQDESVVDDSQLPKDRFSAERLKGVDSTLKIQPAELGDSAMYLCASSPVQRNEQFFGPGTRLTVL.